This T cell receptor (beta chain) comes out of a study of cytomegalovirus exposure and HLA in healthy donors. Study observations and caveats: The study designated fewer than 200 TCR beta chains cytomegalovirus-associated.

V was pared by 2 bases and J by 5 bases, with 3 bases of the junction left unmatched. This CDR3 has 14 residues. From germline, CDR1 is SGDLS and CDR2 YYNGEE. With regard to this clone: Its antigen is not identified.

The PCR had 60 Vbeta and 13 Jbeta primers. The data were produced by immunoSEQ multiplex PCR, yet TCRdb's version contains in-frame clones alone and is incomplete. The data contain over 150,000 clones, nearly 80% of them singletons. Sequencing input: PBMCs. The gene calls are TRBV9 and TRBJ2-5; 10 bases align to TRBD1. The clonotype comes from a man between 18 and 29 years old in good health and CMV-seropositive. The CDR3 region has the DNA TGTGCCAGCAGCGTCTCGACAGGGGGCGAGACCCAGTACTTC. Amino acids: CASSVSTGGETQYF.